Listed below are T cell receptor beta chains from one sample, sequenced in a study of cytotoxic CD8 clonotypes in ibrutinib-treated CLL. Profiled with immunoSEQ multiplex PCR; TCRdb holds only in-frame clones, not every one. The data hold around 310,000 clones, with 80% observed a single time. Source: PBMCs, taken before ibrutinib treatment. Receptors originate from a human donor with chronic lymphocytic leukemia. CDR3s include the opening cysteine and the closing phenylalanine or tryptophan. Each record gives: clone size, V gene, D gene, J gene, CDR3 DNA, CDR3 protein. The D gene is left open where the match is weak. Only some rows state a clone size, as once, few, many or a class for expanded clones.

once	TRBV19	TRBD2	TRBJ2-7	TGTGCCCGACAGACGGGACTAGCGGGTTCCGAGCAGTACTTC	CARQTGLAGSEQYF
.	TRBV4-3	TRBD1	TRBJ2-7	TGCGCCAGCAGCCAAGGACAGGGGAGGACTTACGAGCAGTACTTC	CASSQGQGRTYEQYF
.	TRBV19	.	TRBJ2-5	TGTGCCAGTAGCCCCGGACAATTCGAGACCCAGTACTTC	CASSPGQFETQYF
.	TRBV29-1	.	TRBJ2-3	TGCAGCGTTAGAGACGATGACTATAGGAATTTT	CSVRDDDYRNF
.	TRBV5-1	.	TRBJ1-2	TGCGCCAGCAGCTTTTCAGGGGATGGCTACACCTTC	CASSFSGDGYTF
.	TRBV30	.	TRBJ1-2	TGTGCCTGGAGTGTAACCGGGGCGAGTGGCTACACCTTC	CAWSVTGASGYTF
few	TRBV27	.	TRBJ1-5	TGTGCCAGCAGACTTAAGAGGACCCAGCCCCAGCATTTT	CASRLKRTQPQHF
few	TRBV4-1	.	TRBJ2-3	TGCGCCAGCAGCTGGAAGGATACGCAGTATTTT	CASSWKDTQYF
.	TRBV7-6	.	TRBJ2-3	TGTGCCAGCAGTTACTTCTTAGGTAGCGGTTTCACAGATACGCAGTATTTT	CASSYFLGSGFTDTQYF
.	TRBV7-3	TRBD1	TRBJ2-7	TGTGCCAGCAGCTTAACTGGGACAGCCTACGAGCAGTACTTC	CASSLTGTAYEQYF
.	TRBV29-1	TRBD1	TRBJ2-5	TGCAGCGCAGGGGGCGACCAAGAGACCCAGTACTTC	CSAGGDQETQYF
few	TRBV6-4	.	TRBJ2-7	TGTGCCAGCAGCCCCTTTCCGGGCCCCTACGAGCAGTACTTC	CASSPFPGPYEQYF
.	TRBV30	.	TRBJ2-3	TGTGCCTGGAGTGTATCCCCAGCAACGCAGTATTTT	CAWSVSPATQYF
.	TRBV7-8	TRBD2	TRBJ2-7	TGTGCCAGCAGCCCCAGCACTAGCGGGAGAAGAGAGCAGTACTTC	CASSPSTSGRREQYF
.	TRBV10-3	.	TRBJ2-1	TGTGCCATCGGAGGGCCCTATGAGCAGTTCTTC	CAIGGPYEQFF
.	TRBV11-2	.	TRBJ2-5	TGTGCCAGCAGCTTAGTTCCTGCGGCTGGGGCAGAGACCCAGTACTTC	CASSLVPAAGAETQYF
.	TRBV9	.	TRBJ1-1	TGTGCCAGCAGCGTAGGCCGGGACCTATACGGCGGAGCTTTCTTT	CASSVGRDLYGGAFF
.	TRBV7-2	.	TRBJ2-1	TGTGCCAGCAGCCTTAGCGGCTCTTACAATGAGCAGTTCTTC	CASSLSGSYNEQFF
.	TRBV5-4	.	TRBJ2-7	TGTGCCAGCACCATCAGGGGGGCTAGCCGCGATAGTGGCGAGCAGTACTTC	CASTIRGASRDSGEQYF
.	TRBV27	.	TRBJ1-2	TGTGCCAGCAAAAACGACGGAAACTATGGCTACACCTTC	CASKNDGNYGYTF
.	TRBV7-3	.	TRBJ2-1	TGTGCCAGCAGCTATCAATCCACTACTTACAATGAGCAGTTCTTC	CASSYQSTTYNEQFF
.	TRBV27	.	TRBJ1-1	TGTGCCAGCAGTTTACAGGGTATAGTCGGGGTAGCTTTCTTT	CASSLQGIVGVAFF
.	TRBV5-1	TRBD1	TRBJ2-5	TGCGCCAGCAGCCCTGGGACAGGGCAAGAGACCCAGTACTTC	CASSPGTGQETQYF
.	TRBV7-8	.	TRBJ1-3	TGTGCCAGCAGCACGAAGGACGTTAGCTCTGGAAACACCATATATTTT	CASSTKDVSSGNTIYF
.	TRBV25-1	TRBD1	TRBJ1-2	TGTGCCAGCAGTCCGACAGGGGCGGCTGGCTACACCTTC	CASSPTGAAGYTF
.	TRBV5-6	.	TRBJ2-3	TGTGCCAGCAGCTTGGTGGGGCCAGGGGATACGCAGTATTTT	CASSLVGPGDTQYF
once	TRBV6-6	.	TRBJ2-3	TGTGCCAGCAGTTTAGGAGCGGACACAGATACGCAGTATTTT	CASSLGADTDTQYF
.	TRBV5-3	.	TRBJ1-1	TGTGCCAGAAGCCTAGACAGGTTGTTGGCTTTTCGGAGGGTGAGGGGCACTGAAGCTTTCTTT	CARSLDRLLAFRRVRGTEAFF
.	TRBV5-8	.	TRBJ2-3	TGTGCCAGCAGCTTGGGGGTGGGCACAGATACGCAGTATTTT	CASSLGVGTDTQYF
.	TRBV15	.	TRBJ1-1	TGTGCCACCAGCAGAGATCAACAGGAATGGGTCACTGAAGCTTTCTTT	CATSRDQQEWVTEAFF
.	TRBV7-9	.	TRBJ1-2	TGTGCCAGCAGCTTAGCAGGAGCTAACTATGGCTACACCTTC	CASSLAGANYGYTF
.	TRBV7-9	.	TRBJ2-3	TGTGCCAGCAGCTTGGGAAGTAGCACAGATACGCAGTATTTT	CASSLGSSTDTQYF
.	TRBV7-7	TRBD1	TRBJ2-1	TGTGCCAGCAGCCCTCGCCTCGGGACAGGGTATGACAATGAGCAGTTCTTC	CASSPRLGTGYDNEQFF
few	TRBV4-2	TRBD2	TRBJ2-2	TGTGCCAGCAGCCACCTAGCGGGAGGGCCGAACACCGGGGAGCTGTTTTTT	CASSHLAGGPNTGELFF
.	TRBV5-1	.	TRBJ1-2	TGCGCCAGCAGCTTGGAAGGCTATGGCTACACCTTC	CASSLEGYGYTF
.	TRBV6-6	.	TRBJ2-3	TGTGCCAGCAGTCCCCGGCCAGGCGGGACAGATACGCAGTATTTT	CASSPRPGGTDTQYF
.	TRBV2	.	TRBJ1-1	TGTGCCAGTAGTACTGAAGCTTTCTTT	CASSTEAFF
.	TRBV30	.	TRBJ2-5	TGTGCCTGGAGTGTATTCGGGGAAGAGACCCAGTACTTC	CAWSVFGEETQYF
few	TRBV4-1	.	TRBJ2-7	TGCGCCAGCAGCCTAAAAGGGGGAATTTTGGGACTCGACTCCTACGAGCAGTACTTC	CASSLKGGILGLDSYEQYF
.	TRBV19	.	TRBJ2-7	TGTGCCAGTAAGGAGCGGAGTAGGTCCTACGAGCAGTACTTC	CASKERSRSYEQYF
.	TRBV19	TRBD2	TRBJ2-2	TGTGCCAGTAGTTCGGGGCTAGCGGGAGCAAACGGGGAGCTGTTTTTT	CASSSGLAGANGELFF
once	TRBV14	.	TRBJ1-2	TGTGCCAGCAGCCAGGGGGTCTATGGCTACACCTTC	CASSQGVYGYTF
.	TRBV4-3	TRBD2	TRBJ2-1	TGCGCCAGCAGCCAAGTCTCTAGCGGGAAATACAATGAGCAGTTCTTC	CASSQVSSGKYNEQFF
.	TRBV5-4	.	TRBJ1-1	TGTGCCAGCAGCTTCATGTTTTCCGGGGATCCGGGTGGGACTGAAGCTTTCTTT	CASSFMFSGDPGGTEAFF
once	TRBV7-8	.	TRBJ1-2	TGTGCCAGCAGCTTATCGGAGGTCGGTTATGGCTACACCTTC	CASSLSEVGYGYTF
.	TRBV19	.	TRBJ1-2	TGTGCCAGTAGATCTGGGATCCAGAACTATGGCTACACCTTC	CASRSGIQNYGYTF
.	TRBV19	.	TRBJ2-7	TGTGCCAGTAGTATCAGTAGCGGGACAGCCAACGAGCAGTACTTC	CASSISSGTANEQYF
.	TRBV15	.	TRBJ1-1	TGTGCCACCAGCAGTGTCAGGGGCACTGAAGCTTTCTTT	CATSSVRGTEAFF
few	TRBV6-5	TRBD2	TRBJ2-7	TGTGCCAGCAGTTACTCAAGCCTAGCGGGATACGAGCAGTACTTC	CASSYSSLAGYEQYF
.	TRBV2	TRBD1	TRBJ2-7	TGTGCCAGCATGCGTGAGGACAGGGGTGTTTACGAGCAGTACTTC	CASMREDRGVYEQYF
few	TRBV6-1	.	TRBJ2-7	TGTGCCAGCAGTGGGGCCCTGAGGGACTACGAGCAGTACTTC	CASSGALRDYEQYF
.	TRBV5-6	.	TRBJ2-1	TGTGCCAGCAGCTCTAGGAGGCTACTAGGGTACAATGAGCAGTTCTTC	CASSSRRLLGYNEQFF
.	TRBV7-3	.	TRBJ2-1	TGTGCCAGCAGCTTATCTAGGTACAATGAGCAGTTCTTC	CASSLSRYNEQFF